The rows below give T cell receptor beta chains drawn from one sample of a study of T cell repertoires in cytomegalovirus infection. TCRdb called the reads again in MiXCR, with one record for every CDR3 protein. The table includes 200,000 to 300,000 distinct CDR3 sequences, roughly 10% detected once. Sequenced material: PBMCs. Receptors were obtained from a human donor in good health (CMV status not recorded). Some clones in this sample may be carry-over from other donors' samples. The CDR3 runs from the conserved cysteine through the conserved F or W. The D gene is left open where the match is weak. Not every row has a clone size; where given, it reads once, few, many or a size class.

d_call,v_call,clone_size,j_call,cdr3_aa,cdr3_nt
TRBD1,TRBV7-8,many,TRBJ1-5,CASSDRGNQPQHF,TGTGCCAGCTCGGACAGGGGCAATCAGCCCCAGCATTTT
NA,TRBV10-2,many,TRBJ1-1,CASRRQNTEAFF,TGCGCCAGTCGACGGCAGAACACTGAAGCTTTCTTT
TRBD2,TRBV20-1,NA,TRBJ2-1,CSARDSLSTGTSGRHEQFF,TGCAGTGCTAGAGATTCCCTCTCAACCGGGACTAGCGGGAGGCATGAGCAGTTCTTC
NA,TRBV6-5,many,TRBJ1-1,CASSRTGKEAFF,TGTGCCAGCAGCCGTACAGGGAAGGAGGCTTTCTTT
NA,TRBV7-9,NA,TRBJ2-7,CASSLVSGIEQYF,TGTGCCAGCAGCTTAGTATCCGGGATCGAGCAGTACTTC
NA,TRBV2,NA,TRBJ2-3,CASRESSTDTQYF,TGTGCCAGCAGGGAGTCGAGCACAGATACGCAGTATTTT
TRBD2,TRBV12-3/TRBV12-4,NA,TRBJ2-1,CASSLYGLAGGSSYNEQFF,TGTGCCAGCAGTTTATATGGACTAGCGGGGGGGTCCTCCTACAATGAGCAGTTCTTC
TRBD1,TRBV5-6,NA,TRBJ1-4,CASSRQGTRIGSEKLFF,TGTGCCAGCAGCCGACAGGGGACCCGCATCGGGAGTGAAAAACTGTTTTTT
NA,TRBV7-9,many,TRBJ2-7,CASSANIGASVFYEQYF,TGTGCCAGCAGCGCCAATATAGGGGCTAGCGTTTTCTACGAGCAGTACTTC
NA,TRBV28,many,TRBJ1-1,CASSQDSTEAFF,TGTGCCAGCAGTCAGGACAGCACTGAAGCTTTCTTT
TRBD1,TRBV5-1,few,TRBJ2-1,CASSLRDRGEQFF,TGCGCCAGCAGCTTGCGGGACAGGGGTGAGCAGTTCTTC
TRBD2,TRBV19,many,TRBJ2-5,CASSSGRLAGYQETQYF,TGTGCCAGTAGCAGCGGCCGACTAGCGGGGTACCAAGAGACCCAGTACTTC
NA,TRBV25-1,NA,TRBJ1-1,CASSELKGSTEAFF,TGTGCCAGCAGTGAATTGAAGGGGAGCACTGAAGCTTTCTTT
NA,TRBV7-3,many,TRBJ1-2,CASSTTRGGYTF,TGTGCCAGCAGCACTACCCGTGGTGGCTACACCTTC
NA,TRBV20-1,many,TRBJ1-5,CSARRSNQPQHF,TGCAGTGCTAGAAGGAGCAATCAGCCCCAGCATTTT
TRBD2,TRBV7-2,NA,TRBJ2-3,CAVADTRTSTDAQYF,TGTGCCGTCGCGGACACCCGGACTAGCACAGATGCGCAGTATTTT
NA,TRBV27,many,TRBJ2-7,CASSAPGLPYEQYF,TGTGCCAGCAGTGCCCCGGGCCTCCCCTACGAGCAGTACTTC
TRBD1,TRBV11-3,many,TRBJ2-7,CASSTDRGLSKQYF,TGTGCCAGCAGCACCGACAGGGGGCTGTCTAAGCAGTACTTC
NA,TRBV7-2,many,TRBJ1-6,CASSLDRHRANLGNSPLHF,TGTGCCAGCAGCTTAGATAGGCACAGGGCCAATCTGGGGAATTCACCCCTCCACTTT
NA,TRBV7-2,many,TRBJ2-1,CASSLQGGFGEQFF,TGTGCCAGCAGCTTACAGGGGGGGTTCGGTGAGCAGTTCTTC
TRBD2,TRBV12-3/TRBV12-4,many,TRBJ2-3,CASTPGLAGGNTQYF,TGTGCCAGCACCCCCGGACTAGCGGGAGGAAATACGCAGTATTTT
NA,TRBV28,NA,TRBJ1-2,CASKVPDTLNYGYTF,TGTGCCAGCAAGGTTCCAGATACCCTCAACTATGGCTACACCTTC
NA,TRBV30,once,TRBJ2-1,CAWSVKGSTYNEQFF,TGTGCCTGGAGTGTAAAGGGGAGCACCTACAATGAGCAGTTCTTC
NA,TRBV7-2,many,TRBJ1-2,CASSLGGLNYGYTF,TGTGCCAGCAGCTTAGGGGGACTTAACTATGGCTACACCTTC
NA,TRBV7-2,many,TRBJ1-2,CASSLVARTGNGYTF,TGTGCCAGCAGCTTAGTGGCCCGAACGGGGAATGGCTACACCTTC
NA,TRBV7-6,many,TRBJ1-4,CASSLAGQYPNEKLFF,TGTGCCAGCAGCTTAGCTGGACAGTACCCTAATGAAAAACTGTTTTTT
TRBD2,TRBV20-1,NA,TRBJ2-3,CSAISGSSTDTQYF,TGCAGTGCCATTAGCGGGAGCAGCACAGATACGCAGTATTTT
TRBD2,TRBV7-2,NA,TRBJ2-5,CASSLGLDKTQYF,TGTGCCAGCAGCTTGGGACTAGACAAGACCCAGTACTTC
TRBD2,TRBV2,many,TRBJ2-3,CASNLAGESDTQYF,TGTGCCAGCAATCTAGCGGGAGAATCAGATACGCAGTATTTT
TRBD2,TRBV6-5,few,TRBJ2-7,CASKLAALPSYEQYF,TGTGCCAGCAAACTAGCGGCCCTTCCCTCCTACGAGCAGTACTTC
NA,TRBV20-1,few,TRBJ2-1,CSASPGTYNEQFF,TGCAGTGCTAGTCCAGGGACGTACAATGAGCAGTTCTTC
NA,TRBV7-2,many,TRBJ2-3,CASSTRQASTDTQYF,TGTGCCAGCAGCACTCGACAGGCTAGCACAGATACGCAGTATTTT
NA,TRBV20-1,NA,TRBJ1-2,CSARDAQGSTYGYTF,TGCAGTGCTAGAGATGCGCAGGGAAGTACCTATGGCTACACCTTC
TRBD2,TRBV28,many,TRBJ2-3,CATNGGGYTDTQYF,TGTGCCACCAACGGGGGGGGATACACAGATACGCAGTATTTT
NA,TRBV18,NA,TRBJ1-5,CASSSKEGNQPQHF,TGTGCCAGCTCATCTAAGGAAGGCAATCAGCCCCAGCATTTT
TRBD1,TRBV5-5,few,TRBJ2-7,CASSLGTGPRSYEQYF,TGTGCCAGCAGCTTGGGGACAGGCCCCCGCTCCTACGAGCAGTACTTC
NA,TRBV7-2,many,TRBJ2-6,CASSLSSGANVLTF,TGTGCCAGCAGCTTGAGCTCTGGGGCCAACGTCCTGACTTTC
TRBD1,TRBV4-2,many,TRBJ2-5,CASSQDMRGGTRGETQYF,TGTGCCAGCAGCCAAGATATGAGAGGGGGCACCCGGGGAGAGACCCAGTACTTC
NA,TRBV7-2,many,TRBJ1-2,CASGAGREGYGYTF,TGTGCCAGCGGTGCCGGACGGGAGGGCTATGGCTACACCTTC
TRBD1,TRBV12-3/TRBV12-4,many,TRBJ1-6,CASRGDRSNSPLHF,TGTGCCAGCAGGGGGGACAGGTCAAATTCACCCCTCCACTTT
NA,TRBV7-2,few,TRBJ2-1,CASSLVRANEQFF,TGTGCCAGCAGCTTAGTTAGGGCTAATGAGCAGTTCTTC
TRBD2,TRBV7-2,NA,TRBJ2-5,CASTRKAAGAYQETQYF,TGTGCCAGCACCAGGAAGGCAGCGGGGGCGTACCAAGAGACCCAGTACTTC
NA,TRBV5-6,NA,TRBJ1-4,CASSLGSEKLFF,TGTGCCAGCAGCTTGGGTAGTGAAAAACTGTTTTTT
TRBD1,TRBV5-1,NA,TRBJ2-1,CASSSGQGFSYNEQFF,TGCGCCAGCAGCTCGGGACAGGGGTTCTCCTACAATGAGCAGTTCTTC
TRBD1,TRBV6-2/TRBV6-3,NA,TRBJ1-6,CASSYRSGQGNSPLHF,TGTGCCAGCAGTTACCGATCTGGACAGGGAAATTCACCCCTCCACTTT
NA,TRBV28,few,TRBJ1-2,CASSLVQGGRGYGYTF,TGTGCCAGCAGTTTAGTACAAGGGGGTCGGGGCTATGGCTACACCTTC
NA,TRBV7-6,many,TRBJ2-1,CASSLDRLNNEQFF,TGTGCCAGCAGCTTGGACCGGTTGAACAATGAGCAGTTCTTC
TRBD2,TRBV20-1,many,TRBJ2-5,CSFEDSGGVLETQYF,TGCAGCTTCGAGGATAGCGGGGGGGTCCTGGAGACCCAGTACTTC
TRBD2,TRBV28,many,TRBJ2-5,CASSLSGGGQETQYF,TGTGCCAGCAGCTTATCGGGGGGGGGCCAAGAGACCCAGTACTTC
TRBD2,TRBV20-1,NA,TRBJ2-7,CSARAEASGSYEQYF,TGCAGTGCTAGAGCCGAGGCTAGCGGGAGCTACGAGCAGTACTTC
NA,TRBV7-9,few,TRBJ1-1,CASSPTNRQRTNTEAFF,TGTGCCAGCAGCCCTACGAACCGACAGAGAACGAACACTGAAGCTTTCTTT
TRBD1,TRBV20-1,few,TRBJ1-2,CSAQGAHGYTF,TGCAGTGCACAGGGGGCCCATGGCTACACCTTC
TRBD2,TRBV20-1,NA,TRBJ2-7,CSGSGSSYEQYF,TGCAGTGGCAGCGGGAGCTCCTACGAGCAGTACTTC
NA,TRBV7-2,many,TRBJ1-1,CASSLDANTEAFF,TGTGCCAGCAGCTTAGATGCGAACACTGAAGCTTTCTTT
TRBD1,TRBV7-2,few,TRBJ2-5,CASSSGGSQETQYF,TGTGCCAGCAGCTCAGGGGGATCCCAAGAGACCCAGTACTTC
TRBD2,TRBV7-2,many,TRBJ2-7,CASSLVASGGIHF,TGTGCCAGCAGCTTAGTGGCTAGCGGGGGAATTCACTTC
TRBD1,TRBV7-2,NA,TRBJ2-4,CASSLVTGENIQYF,TGTGCCAGCAGCTTAGTAACAGGGGAAAACATTCAGTACTTC